This T cell receptor (beta chain) was recorded in a study of cytomegalovirus exposure and HLA in healthy donors. Broader study findings: According to a subsequent analysis, TCR clusters from the first cohort were inclined to appear together in the 90 to 150 validation repertoires. According to reports, the classifier identified cytomegalovirus status with high specificity and sensitivity.

As regards this clone: Its specificity is unknown.

Produced via immunoSEQ multiplex PCR; TCRdb's table is partial and in-frame only. This sample has approximately 60,000 clones; approximately 90% occur once, and the top ten carry over 1%. The CDR3 is made up of 19 amino acids. The germline V gene encodes CDR1 SGHKS and CDR2 YYEKEE (reference sequence). Trimming at V came to 0 bases and at J to 3 bases, leaving 10 bases not matched to a gene. The clonotype originates from a woman aged 18-29 years in good health and CMV-seronegative. Sequenced sample: PBMCs. This chain links TRBV5-5 with TRBJ2-1, with 12 bases aligning to TRBD2. CDR3 sequence: CASSLVLAGGPKGYNEQFF. CDR3 DNA: TGTGCCAGCAGCTTGGTGCTAGCGGGAGGGCCTAAGGGCTACAATGAGCAGTTCTTC. The full variable domain, in which reference TRBV5-5 and TRBJ2-1 provide the parts outside the CDR3, is DAGVTQSPTHLIKTRGQQVTLRCSPISGHKSVSWYQQVLGQGPQFIFQYYEKEERGRGNFPDRFSARQFPNYSSELNVNALLLGDSALYLCASSLVLAGGPKGYNEQFFGPGTRLTVL.